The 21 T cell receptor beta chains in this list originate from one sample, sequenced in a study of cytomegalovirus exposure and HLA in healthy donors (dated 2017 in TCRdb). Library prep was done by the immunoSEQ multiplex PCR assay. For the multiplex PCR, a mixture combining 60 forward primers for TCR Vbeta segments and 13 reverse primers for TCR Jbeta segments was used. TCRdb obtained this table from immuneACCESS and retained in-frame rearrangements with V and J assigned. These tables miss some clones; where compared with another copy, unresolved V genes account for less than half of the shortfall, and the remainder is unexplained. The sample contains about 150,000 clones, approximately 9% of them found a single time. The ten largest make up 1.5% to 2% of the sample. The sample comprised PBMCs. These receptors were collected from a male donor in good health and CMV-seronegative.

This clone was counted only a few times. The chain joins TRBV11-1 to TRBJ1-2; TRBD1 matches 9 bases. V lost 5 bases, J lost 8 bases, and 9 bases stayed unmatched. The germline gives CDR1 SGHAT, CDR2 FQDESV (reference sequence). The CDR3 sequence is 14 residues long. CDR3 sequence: CASSVPGQGGGYTF. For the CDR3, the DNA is TGTGCCAGCAGCGTACCGGGACAGGGCGGGGGCTACACCTTC.

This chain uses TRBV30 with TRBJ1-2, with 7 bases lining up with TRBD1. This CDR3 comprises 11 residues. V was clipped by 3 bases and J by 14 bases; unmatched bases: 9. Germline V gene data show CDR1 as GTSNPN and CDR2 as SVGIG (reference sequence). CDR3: CAWRIGQGGTF. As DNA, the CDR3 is TGTGCCTGGAGGATTGGGCAGGGGGGTACCTTC.

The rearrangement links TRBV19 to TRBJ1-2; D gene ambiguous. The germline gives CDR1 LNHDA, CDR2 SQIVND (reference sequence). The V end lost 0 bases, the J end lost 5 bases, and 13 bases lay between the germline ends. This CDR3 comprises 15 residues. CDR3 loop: CASSIDTPRLYGYTF. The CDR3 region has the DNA TGTGCCAGTAGTATAGATACTCCCCGACTGTATGGCTACACCTTC.

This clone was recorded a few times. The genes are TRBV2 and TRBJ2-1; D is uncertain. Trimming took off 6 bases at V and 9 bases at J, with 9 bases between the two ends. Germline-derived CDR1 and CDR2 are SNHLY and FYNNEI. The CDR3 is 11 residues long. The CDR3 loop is CASRASFEQFF. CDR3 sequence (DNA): TGTGCCAGCAGGGCTTCGTTTGAGCAGTTCTTC.

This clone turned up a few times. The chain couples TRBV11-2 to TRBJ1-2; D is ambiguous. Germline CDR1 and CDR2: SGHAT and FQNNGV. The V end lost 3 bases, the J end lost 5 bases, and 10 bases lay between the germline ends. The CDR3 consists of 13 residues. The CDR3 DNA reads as TGTGCCAGCAGCTTGGGCACGGTGTATGGCTACACCTTC. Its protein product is CASSLGTVYGYTF.

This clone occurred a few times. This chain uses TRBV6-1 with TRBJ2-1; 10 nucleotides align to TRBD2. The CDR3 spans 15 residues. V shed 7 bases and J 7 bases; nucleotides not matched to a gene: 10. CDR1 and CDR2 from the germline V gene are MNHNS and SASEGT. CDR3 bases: TGTGCCAGCATCTTCCTAGCGGGGGTTGCTAATGAGCAGTTCTTC. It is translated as CASIFLAGVANEQFF.

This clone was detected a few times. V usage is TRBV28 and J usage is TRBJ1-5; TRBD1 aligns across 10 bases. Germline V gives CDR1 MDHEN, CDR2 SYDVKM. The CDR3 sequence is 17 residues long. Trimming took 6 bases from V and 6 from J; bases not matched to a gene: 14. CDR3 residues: CASSPALTGGAGQPQHF. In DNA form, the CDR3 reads TGTGCCAGCAGCCCGGCCCTGACAGGGGGCGCGGGTCAGCCCCAGCATTTT.

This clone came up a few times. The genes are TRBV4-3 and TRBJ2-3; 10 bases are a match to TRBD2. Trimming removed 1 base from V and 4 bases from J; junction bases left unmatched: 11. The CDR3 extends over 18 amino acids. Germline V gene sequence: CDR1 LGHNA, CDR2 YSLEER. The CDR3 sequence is CASSQVGKRGGFADTQYF. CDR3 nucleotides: TGCGCCAGCAGCCAAGTGGGAAAGCGGGGGGGCTTCGCAGATACGCAGTATTTT.

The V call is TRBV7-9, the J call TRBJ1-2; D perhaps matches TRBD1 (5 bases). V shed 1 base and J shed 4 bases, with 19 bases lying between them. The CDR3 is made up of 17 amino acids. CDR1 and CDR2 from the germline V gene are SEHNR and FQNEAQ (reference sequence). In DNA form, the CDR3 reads TGTGCCAGCAGCTTAGTTCCCCAGGACAAGCCTTCCTATGGCTACACCTTC. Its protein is CASSLVPQDKPSYGYTF.

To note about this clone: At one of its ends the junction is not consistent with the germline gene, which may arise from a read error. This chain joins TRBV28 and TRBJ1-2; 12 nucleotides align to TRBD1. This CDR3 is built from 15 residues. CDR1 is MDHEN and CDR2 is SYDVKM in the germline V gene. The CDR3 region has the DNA TGTGCCAGCAGTTTAGAAGCCGGGACAGGGGGCTCGGTGGCCTTC. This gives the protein CASSLEAGTGGSVAF.

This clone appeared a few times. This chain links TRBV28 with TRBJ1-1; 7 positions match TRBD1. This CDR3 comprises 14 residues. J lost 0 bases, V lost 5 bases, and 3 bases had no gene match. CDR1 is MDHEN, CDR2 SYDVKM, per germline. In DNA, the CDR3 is TGTGCCAGCAGTCGGGACAGCATGAACACTGAAGCTTTCTTT. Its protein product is CASSRDSMNTEAFF.

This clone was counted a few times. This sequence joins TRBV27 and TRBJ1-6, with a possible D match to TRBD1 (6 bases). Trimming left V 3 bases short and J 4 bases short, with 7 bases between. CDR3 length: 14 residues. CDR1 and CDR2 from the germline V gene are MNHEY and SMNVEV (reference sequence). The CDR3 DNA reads TGTGCCAGCAGTTTCACAGGGTATAATTCACCCCTCCACTTT. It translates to CASSFTGYNSPLHF.

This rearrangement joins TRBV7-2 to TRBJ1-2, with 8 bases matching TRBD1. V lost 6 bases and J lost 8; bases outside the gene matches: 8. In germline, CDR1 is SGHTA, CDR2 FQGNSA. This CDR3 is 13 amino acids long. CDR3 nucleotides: TGTGCCAGCAGTAGGGGCAGGGGGCAAGGCTACACCTTC. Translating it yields CASSRGRGQGYTF.

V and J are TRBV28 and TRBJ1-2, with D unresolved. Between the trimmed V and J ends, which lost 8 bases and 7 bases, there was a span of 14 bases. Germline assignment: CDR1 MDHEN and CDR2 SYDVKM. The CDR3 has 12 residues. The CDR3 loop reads CASDRGLGGYTF. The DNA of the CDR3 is TGTGCCAGCGACCGCGGGCTTGGTGGCTACACCTTC.

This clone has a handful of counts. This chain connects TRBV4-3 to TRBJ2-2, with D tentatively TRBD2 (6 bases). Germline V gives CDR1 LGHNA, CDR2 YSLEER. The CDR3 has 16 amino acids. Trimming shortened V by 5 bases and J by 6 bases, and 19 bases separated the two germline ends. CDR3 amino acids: CASSYNTGTRAGELFF. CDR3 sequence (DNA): TGCGCCAGCAGCTACAATACCGGGACTCGGGCCGGGGAGCTGTTTTTT.

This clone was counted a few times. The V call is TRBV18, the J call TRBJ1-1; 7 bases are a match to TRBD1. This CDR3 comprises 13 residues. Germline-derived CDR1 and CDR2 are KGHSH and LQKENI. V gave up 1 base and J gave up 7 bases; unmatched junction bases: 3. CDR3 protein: CASSPQGAIEAFF. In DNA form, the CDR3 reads TGTGCCAGCTCACCACAGGGGGCGATTGAAGCTTTCTTT.

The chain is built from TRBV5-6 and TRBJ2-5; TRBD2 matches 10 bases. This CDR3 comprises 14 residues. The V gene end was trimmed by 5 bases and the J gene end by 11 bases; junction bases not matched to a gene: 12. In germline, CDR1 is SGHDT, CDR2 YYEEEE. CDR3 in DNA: TGTGCCAGCAGTTCTGAGGTAGCGGGAGGTCGGCAGTACTTC. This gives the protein CASSSEVAGGRQYF.

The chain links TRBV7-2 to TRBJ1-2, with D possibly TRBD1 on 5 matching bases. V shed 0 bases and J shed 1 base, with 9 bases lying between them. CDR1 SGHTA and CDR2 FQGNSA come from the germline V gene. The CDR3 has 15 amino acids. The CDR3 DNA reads TGTGCCAGCAGCTTAGCGCGGGGGATTAACTATGGCTACACCTTC. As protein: CASSLARGINYGYTF.

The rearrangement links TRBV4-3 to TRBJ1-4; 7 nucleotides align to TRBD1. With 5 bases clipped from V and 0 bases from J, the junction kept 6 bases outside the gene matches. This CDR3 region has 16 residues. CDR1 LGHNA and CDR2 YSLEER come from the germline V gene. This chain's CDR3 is CASSGYRGATNEKLFF. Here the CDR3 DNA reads TGCGCCAGCAGCGGCTACAGGGGCGCAACTAATGAAAAACTGTTTTTT.

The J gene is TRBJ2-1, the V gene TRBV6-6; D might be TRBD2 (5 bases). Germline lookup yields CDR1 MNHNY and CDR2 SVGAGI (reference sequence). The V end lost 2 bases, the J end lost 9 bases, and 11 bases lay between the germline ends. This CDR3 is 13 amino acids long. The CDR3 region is CASSYIGEGEQFF. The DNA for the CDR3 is TGTGCCAGCAGTTACATAGGCGAGGGTGAGCAGTTCTTC.

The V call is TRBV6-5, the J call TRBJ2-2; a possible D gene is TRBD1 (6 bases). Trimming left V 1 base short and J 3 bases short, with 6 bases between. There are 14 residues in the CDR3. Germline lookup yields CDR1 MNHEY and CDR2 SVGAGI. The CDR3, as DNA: TGTGCCAGCAGTTACTGGACAGACACCGGGGAGCTGTTTTTT. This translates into CASSYWTDTGELFF.